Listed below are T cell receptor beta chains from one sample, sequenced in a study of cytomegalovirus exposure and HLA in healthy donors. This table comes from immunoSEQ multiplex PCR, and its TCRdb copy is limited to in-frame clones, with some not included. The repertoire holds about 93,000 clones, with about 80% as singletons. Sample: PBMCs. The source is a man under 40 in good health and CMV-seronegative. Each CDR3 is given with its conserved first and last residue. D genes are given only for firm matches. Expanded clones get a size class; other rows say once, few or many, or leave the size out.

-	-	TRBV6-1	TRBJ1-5	TGTGCCAGCAGTGAAGGTGCCCTCACTATTAATCAGCCCCAGCATTTT	CASSEGALTINQPQHF
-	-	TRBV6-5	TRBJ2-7	TGTGCCAGCAGCCGAATGGCCGTCCCCTACGAGCAGTACTTC	CASSRMAVPYEQYF
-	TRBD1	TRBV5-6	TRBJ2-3	TGTGCCAGCAGCTACCGGACAGGGAGTAGGACAGATACGCAGTATTTT	CASSYRTGSRTDTQYF
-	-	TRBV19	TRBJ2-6	TGTGCCAGTAGCACCCAGGGCTCCGGGGCCAACGTCCTGACTTTC	CASSTQGSGANVLTF
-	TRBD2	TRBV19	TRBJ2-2	TGTGCCAGTAGGAGAAACGCCGGGACTAGCGGGGGAGGGGGGGAGCTGTTTTTT	CASRRNAGTSGGGGELFF
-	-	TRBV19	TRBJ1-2	TGTGCCAGTAGTATATCTGGTAGAGTAAACTATGGCTACACCTTC	CASSISGRVNYGYTF
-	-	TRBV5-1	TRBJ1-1	TGCGCCAGCAGCTTGGGGGTCGCGGGGGGCGGGACTGAAGCTTTCTTT	CASSLGVAGGGTEAFF
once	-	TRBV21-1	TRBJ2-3	TGTGCCACCATGAGGGCCGCGGGGGCAGATACGCAGTATTTT	CATMRAAGADTQYF
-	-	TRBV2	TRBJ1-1	TGTGCCAGCACCCTACAGGGGAACACTGAAGCTTTCTTT	CASTLQGNTEAFF
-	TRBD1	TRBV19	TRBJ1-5	TGTGCCAGTAGTTGGGAGACAGGGCGAACCCCCTCCCGGCATTTT	CASSWETGRTPSRHF
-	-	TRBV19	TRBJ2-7	TGTGCCAGGGCCAGGGAGCAGTACTTC	CARAREQYF
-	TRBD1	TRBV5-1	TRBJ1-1	TGCGCCAGCAGCTTGGACAGGGGGAGGAACACTGAAGCTTTCTTT	CASSLDRGRNTEAFF
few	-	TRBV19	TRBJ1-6	TGTGCCAGTACCCGGGGGAATTCACCCCTCCACTTT	CASTRGNSPLHF
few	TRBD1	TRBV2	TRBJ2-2	TGTGCCAGCAGTAACGCCTTGGACAGGGTAGGGCTGTTTTTT	CASSNALDRVGLFF
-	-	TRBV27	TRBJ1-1	TGTGCCAGCAGTTTAGGGCAGGGAGGGTGGACTGAAGCTTTCTTT	CASSLGQGGWTEAFF
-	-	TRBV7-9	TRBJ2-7	TGTGCCAGCAGCTTACAGGAATCCGAGCAGTACTTC	CASSLQESEQYF
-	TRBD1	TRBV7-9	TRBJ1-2	TGTGCCAGCAGCCAGGGGACAGGGCTAAACTATGGCTACACCTTC	CASSQGTGLNYGYTF
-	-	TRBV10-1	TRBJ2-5	TGCGCCAGCAGTGCGGCTAGAGGGAATCAAGAGACCCAGTACTTC	CASSAARGNQETQYF